This T cell receptor (beta chain) was captured by sequencing in a study of shared clonotypes between healthy human individuals (dated by TCRdb to the early 2020s). General notes on the study: The cohort included three men and a couple of women between 18 and 49 years of age. Between about 0.9 and 9 billion PBMCs per donor were obtained by leukapheresis. To estimate repertoire size and how much clonotype sharing occurs between individuals, the study deeply sequenced the blood TCR repertoires of 5 or 6 healthy adults. For each donor, CD4 naive and CD4 memory were each given three plates, CD8 naive was given two plates, and CD8 memory was given one plate. Different laboratories and diverse techniques were used to prepare libraries and sequence TCR repertoires, to increase sequencing depth and limit assay-specific biases.

CD8 naive samples were CD45RO-negative cells positively selected for CCR7, giving a CD45RA+CCR7+ population that excluded TemRA cells. Healthy HIV-negative adults with no recently reported acute infections or vaccinations were included as donors. Only Caucasian adults living in Nashville, Tennessee, USA were represented among the donors. Blood was collected by leukapheresis, and PBMCs were isolated by Ficoll-Histopaque density gradient centrifugation and then cryopreserved in liquid nitrogen vapor phase. Purity and quantity of every magnetically sorted T cell population were checked by analytical flow cytometry. From each sorted fraction, genomic DNA was isolated and quantified by UV absorbance on a Nanodrop 2000c. V is pared back by 4 bases and J by 2 bases, with 8 bases lying between the germline termini. CDR1 and CDR2 are drawn from the germline V gene: MGHDK, SYGVNS. The CDR3 runs 13 amino acids, cysteine and phenylalanine included. The only DNA kept is the CDR3, 39 bases in frame from the first base.

With respect to this clone: The antigen it binds to is not known. No much larger clonotype is one base removed from it; base qualities were not supplied.

Overall results and qualifications from the work: Based on pairwise subsampling, the degree of clonotype sharing among donors was expected to be affected by sequencing depth. Approximately 4.8% of naive CD4, around 3.5% of naive CD8, roughly 2.4% of memory CD4, and roughly 0.4% of memory CD8 clonotypes were shared across several donors. Sampling was limited to blood, and TCR repertoires in tissue likely differ from TCR repertoires in blood. Estimated clonotype richness was generally larger for naive than for memory subsets. Higher generation probabilities were observed for clonotypes shared by all four sorted-subset donors than for non-shared clonotypes. The small number of donors limited the genetic and exposure-history diversity represented. Incomplete sequencing was indicated by rarefaction of sorted-subset datasets, despite the large sequencing depth.

Using the deep immunoSEQ assay, TCR CDR3 regions were amplified from genomic DNA by multiplex PCR. For each cell subset, the extracted genomic DNA was distributed evenly across all wells of several immunoSEQ 96-well plates, and each plate served as one replicate. Each replicate PCR for sorted subsets received approximately 220 ng genomic DNA, equal to about 29,000 T cell genomes. The purified libraries were quantified using a Qubit 3.0 fluorometer, sized with a Bioanalyzer 2100, and then quantified again using the KAPA Library Quantification kit. A separate single-read 150-cycle Illumina NextSeq 550 flow cell was used to sequence each immunoSEQ 96-well plate. The source study handled its data this way. Because the immunoSEQ output included only junctional sequences and no quality scores, the filtering could not be the same as the filtering used for full-length reads. To assign V/J genes and CDR3, sequences were annotated against IMGT germline references using PyIR, a Python wrapper for IgBLAST v1.9. Reads were removed for weak V/J assignments (E-value above 1e-6), missing CDR3, stop codons, out-of-frame junctions, or ambiguous translated residues. V3J clonotypes were defined as sequences sharing an identical inferred V gene, J gene, and CDR3 amino acid sequence. To compute the percentage overlap between repertoires, the number of shared unique clonotypes was divided by the size of the smaller repertoire. Richness of each repertoire was evaluated using RTK rarefaction, the Chao1 estimator, and Recon v2.1 estimates of unobserved clonotypes. OLGA was used to compute generation probabilities for all TCRbeta clonotypes that the gDNA method yielded from a handful of donors. TCRdb holds this immuneACCESS table with in-frame rearrangements only. Some clones are missing; in checked studies, unresolved V genes explain under half, and the rest has no known cause. D and trimming were read from the DNA, whereas the V and J calls and clone size are those reported in that table. Across this sample there are about 2 million clones, with about 95% seen only once. The ten largest clones add up to roughly 1.2% of the sample.

The sequence links TRBV25-1 to TRBJ1-2; the D gene remains uncertain. The sample was naive CD8+ T cells sorted from blood. What the cell subset or site label conveys for this sample: CD45RA+CCR7+. The clonotype was recovered from a man aged 18 to 29 in good health. In nucleotide form, the sequence is TGTGCCAGCAGTGTTTGGGCAAACTATGGCTACACCTTC. Its coded protein is CASSVWANYGYTF.